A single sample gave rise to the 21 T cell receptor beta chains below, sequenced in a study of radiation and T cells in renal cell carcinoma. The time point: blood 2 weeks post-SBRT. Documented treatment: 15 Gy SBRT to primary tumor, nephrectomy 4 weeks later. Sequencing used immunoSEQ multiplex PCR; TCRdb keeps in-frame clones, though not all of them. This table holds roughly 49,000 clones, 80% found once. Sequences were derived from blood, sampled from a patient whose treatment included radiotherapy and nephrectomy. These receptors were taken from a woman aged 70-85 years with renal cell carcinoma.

CDR3 protein: CASSSPTGLDGANVLTF. DNA for the CDR3: TGCGCCAGCAGCTCTCCGACAGGGCTGGATGGGGCCAACGTCCTGACTTTC. V is TRBV5-1 and J is TRBJ2-6; 7 nucleotides align to TRBD1. The V and J ends lost 3 bases and 3 bases, in that order; junction bases with no gene match: 9. Germline V CDR1 and CDR2: SGHRS, YFSETQ. CDR3 length equals 17 residues.

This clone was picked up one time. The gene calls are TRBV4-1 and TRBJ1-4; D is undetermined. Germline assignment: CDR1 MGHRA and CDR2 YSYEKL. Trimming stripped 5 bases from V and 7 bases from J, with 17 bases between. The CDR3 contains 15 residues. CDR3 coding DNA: TGCGCCAGCAGCGGCGAGGGCCTTTCAGGTGAAAAACTGTTTTTT. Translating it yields CASSGEGLSGEKLFF.

Here the CDR3 DNA reads TGTGCCAGCAGTTACTTAGGGGGAGGGAGGGAGACCCAGTACTTC. This codes for CASSYLGGGRETQYF. This chain connects TRBV2 to TRBJ2-5, with a tentative D call TRBD2 (7 bases). The CDR3 spans 15 residues. Per the germline V gene, CDR1 is SNHLY and CDR2 is FYNNEI. V gave up 5 bases and J gave up 5 bases, with 18 bases separating them.

The CDR3 bases are TGTGCCAGCGGGGGGGACTCCCGGTTGGGCAATGAGCAGTTCTTC. It codes for CASGGDSRLGNEQFF. V gene TRBV2 combines with J gene TRBJ2-1; 7 bases map to TRBD2. Germline V gene sequence: CDR1 SNHLY, CDR2 FYNNEI. The CDR3 has 15 residues. The V segment lost 8 bases and the J segment 6 bases; nucleotides outside the gene matches: 13.

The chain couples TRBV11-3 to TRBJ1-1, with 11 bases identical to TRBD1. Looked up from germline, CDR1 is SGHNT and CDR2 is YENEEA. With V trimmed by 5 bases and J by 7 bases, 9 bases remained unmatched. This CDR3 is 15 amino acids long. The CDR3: CASSPGTGGTNEAFF. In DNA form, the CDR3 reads TGTGCCAGCAGCCCCGGGACAGGGGGTACAAATGAAGCTTTCTTT.

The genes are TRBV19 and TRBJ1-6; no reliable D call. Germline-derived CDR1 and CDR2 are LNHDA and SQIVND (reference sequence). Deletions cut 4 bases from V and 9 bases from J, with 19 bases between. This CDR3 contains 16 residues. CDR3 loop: CASSTRGGNLGSPLHF. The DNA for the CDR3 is TGTGCCAGTAGTACCCGCGGAGGTAACCTCGGTTCACCCCTCCACTTT.

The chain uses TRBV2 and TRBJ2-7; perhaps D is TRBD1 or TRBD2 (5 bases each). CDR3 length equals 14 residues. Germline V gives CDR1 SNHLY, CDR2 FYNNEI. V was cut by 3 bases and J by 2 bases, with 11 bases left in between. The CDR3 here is CASSERDGTYEQYF. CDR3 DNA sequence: TGTGCCAGCAGTGAGAGGGACGGGACCTACGAGCAGTACTTC.

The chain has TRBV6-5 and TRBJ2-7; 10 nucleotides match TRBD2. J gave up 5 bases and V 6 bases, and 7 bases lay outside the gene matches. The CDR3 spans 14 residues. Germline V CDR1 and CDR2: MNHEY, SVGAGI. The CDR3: CASSPLAGFHEQYF. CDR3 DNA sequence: TGTGCCAGCAGCCCACTAGCGGGATTCCACGAGCAGTACTTC.

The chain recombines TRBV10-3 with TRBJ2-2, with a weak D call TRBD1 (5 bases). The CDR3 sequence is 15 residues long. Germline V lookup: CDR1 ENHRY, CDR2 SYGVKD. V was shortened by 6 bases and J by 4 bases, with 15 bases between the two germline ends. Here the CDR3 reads CAIRNQGRGTGELFF. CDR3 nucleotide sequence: TGTGCCATCAGGAACCAGGGTAGGGGCACCGGGGAGCTGTTTTTT.

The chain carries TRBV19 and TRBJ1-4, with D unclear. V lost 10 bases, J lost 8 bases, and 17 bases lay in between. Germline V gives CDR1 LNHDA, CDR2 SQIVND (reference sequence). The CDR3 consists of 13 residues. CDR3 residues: CATTSPGGEKLFF. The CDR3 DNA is TGTGCCACGACGTCTCCGGGCGGGGAAAAACTGTTTTTT.

The CDR3 reads CASSQGPDNQPQHF. Here the CDR3 DNA reads TGCGCCAGCAGCCAAGGACCGGACAATCAGCCCCAGCATTTT. V and J are TRBV4-1 and TRBJ1-5; unclear D gene. V was trimmed by 1 base and J by 3 bases, leaving 7 bases between them. The V gene's germline CDR1 is MGHRA and CDR2 YSYEKL. This CDR3 region has 14 residues.

This CDR3 is CASSLGPAGNYEQYF. The CDR3 nucleotides read TGTGCCAGCAGCTTAGGACCAGCGGGTAACTACGAGCAGTACTTC. This chain links TRBV7-8 with TRBJ2-7; a possible D gene is TRBD2 (6 bases). CDR3 length equals 15 residues. V was shortened by 1 base and J by 3 bases, with 13 bases between the two germline ends. CDR1 is SGHVS, CDR2 FQNEAQ, per germline.

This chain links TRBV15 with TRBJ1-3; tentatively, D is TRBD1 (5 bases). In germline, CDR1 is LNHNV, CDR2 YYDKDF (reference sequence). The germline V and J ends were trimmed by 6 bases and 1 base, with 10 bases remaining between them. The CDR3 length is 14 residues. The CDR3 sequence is CATRKGESGNTIYF. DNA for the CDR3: TGTGCCACCAGGAAAGGGGAATCTGGAAACACCATATATTTT.

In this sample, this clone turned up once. The CDR3 is CASSQDGGGFYGYTF. CDR3 DNA sequence: TGCGCCAGCAGCCAAGATGGGGGGGGTTTCTATGGCTACACCTTC. V is TRBV4-1 and J is TRBJ1-2; D may be TRBD1 (5 bases). Trimming pared 0 bases from V and 4 bases from J, leaving 12 bases between. There are 15 residues in the CDR3. Germline V CDR1 and CDR2: MGHRA, YSYEKL.

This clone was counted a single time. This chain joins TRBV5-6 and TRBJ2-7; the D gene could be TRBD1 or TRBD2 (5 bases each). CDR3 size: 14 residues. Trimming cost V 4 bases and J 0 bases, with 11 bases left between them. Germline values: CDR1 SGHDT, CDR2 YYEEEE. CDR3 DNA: TGTGCCAGCAGCCCTACGGGGACCTCCTACGAGCAGTACTTC. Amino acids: CASSPTGTSYEQYF.

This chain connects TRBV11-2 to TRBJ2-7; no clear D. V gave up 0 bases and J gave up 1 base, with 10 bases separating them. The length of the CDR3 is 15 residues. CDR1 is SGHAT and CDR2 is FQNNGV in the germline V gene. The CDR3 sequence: CASSLDRIESYEQYF. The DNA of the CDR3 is TGTGCCAGCAGCTTAGATCGAATAGAGTCCTACGAGCAGTACTTC.

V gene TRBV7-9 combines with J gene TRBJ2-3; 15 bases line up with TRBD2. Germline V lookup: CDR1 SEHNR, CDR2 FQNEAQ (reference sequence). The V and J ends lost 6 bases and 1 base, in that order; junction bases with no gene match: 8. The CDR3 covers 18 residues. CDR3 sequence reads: CASSNGLAGGPGTDTQYF. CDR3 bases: TGTGCCAGCAGTAACGGACTAGCGGGAGGGCCCGGCACAGATACGCAGTATTTT.

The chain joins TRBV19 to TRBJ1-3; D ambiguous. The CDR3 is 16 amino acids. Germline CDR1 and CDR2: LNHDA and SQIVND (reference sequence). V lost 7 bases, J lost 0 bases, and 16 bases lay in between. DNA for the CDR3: TGTGCCAGTACCTTGGAGGGAGTTGGCTCTGGAAACACCATATATTTT. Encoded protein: CASTLEGVGSGNTIYF.

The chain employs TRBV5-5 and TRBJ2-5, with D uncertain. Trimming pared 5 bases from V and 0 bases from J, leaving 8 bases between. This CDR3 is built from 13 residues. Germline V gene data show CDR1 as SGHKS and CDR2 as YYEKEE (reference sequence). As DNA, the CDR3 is TGTGCCAGCAGGCTGAGGTACCAAGAGACCCAGTACTTC. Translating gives CASRLRYQETQYF.

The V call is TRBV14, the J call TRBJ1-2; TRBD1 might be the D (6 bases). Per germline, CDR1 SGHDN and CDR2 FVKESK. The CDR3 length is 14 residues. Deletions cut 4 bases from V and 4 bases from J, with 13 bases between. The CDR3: CASSRTAQGYGYTF. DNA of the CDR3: TGTGCCAGCAGCCGGACAGCTCAGGGCTATGGCTACACCTTC.

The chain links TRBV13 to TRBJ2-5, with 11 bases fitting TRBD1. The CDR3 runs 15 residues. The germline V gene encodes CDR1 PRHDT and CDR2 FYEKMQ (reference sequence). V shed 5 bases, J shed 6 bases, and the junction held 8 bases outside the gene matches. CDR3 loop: CASSRWTGGLKTQYF. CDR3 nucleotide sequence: TGTGCCAGCAGCCGTTGGACAGGGGGCTTAAAGACCCAGTACTTC.